Sequencing of this T cell receptor (beta chain) was carried out in a study of T-cell reconstitution after alpha-beta-depleted transplantation in children. Trimming cost V 4 bases and J 0 bases, with 11 bases left between them. The CDR3 has 16 amino acids. CDR1 is KGHDR, CDR2 SFDVKD, per germline. Library preparation (for TCRbeta) was performed with unique molecular identifiers. TCRdb reprocessed the PCR reads via MiXCR and lists one record per CDR3 protein. This table holds about 300,000 distinct CDR3 sequences, 10% found once. This clonotype was detected ten times or more. The J gene is TRBJ2-2, the V gene TRBV24-1; TRBD1 is a possible D gene (6 bases). This receptor was taken from a boy under three years old with acute myeloid leukemia, due to receive a stem cell transplant. The sample consisted of PBMCs, taken before TCRalphabeta/CD19-depleted stem cell transplant. CDR3 sequence reads: CATSETGSPNTGELFF. DNA of the CDR3: TGTGCCACCAGTGAAACAGGGTCCCCGAACACCGGGGAGCTGTTTTTT.